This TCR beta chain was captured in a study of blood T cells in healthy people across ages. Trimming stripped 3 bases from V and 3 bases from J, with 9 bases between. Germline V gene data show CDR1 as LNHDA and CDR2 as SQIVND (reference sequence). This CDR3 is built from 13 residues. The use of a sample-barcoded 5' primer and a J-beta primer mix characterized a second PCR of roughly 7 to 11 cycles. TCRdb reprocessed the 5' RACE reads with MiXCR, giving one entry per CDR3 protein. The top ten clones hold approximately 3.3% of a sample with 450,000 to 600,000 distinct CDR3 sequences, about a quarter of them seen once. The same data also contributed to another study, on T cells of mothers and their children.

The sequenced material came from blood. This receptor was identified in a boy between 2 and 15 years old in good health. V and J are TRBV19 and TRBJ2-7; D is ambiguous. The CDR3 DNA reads TGTGCCAGTAGTATTAATGGCTACTACGAGCAGTACTTC. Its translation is CASSINGYYEQYF. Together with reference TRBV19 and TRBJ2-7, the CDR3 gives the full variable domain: DGGITQSPKYLFRKEGQNVTLSCEQNLNHDAMYWYRQDPGQGLRLIYYSQIVNDFQKGDIAEGYSVSREKKESFPLTVTSAQKNPTAFYLCASSINGYYEQYFGPGTRLTVT.